This TCR beta chain came from a study of Epstein–Barr virus B cells in breast cancer (dated by TCRdb to 2020 to 2022). Broadly, across the study: Control T cells were expanded by a rapid expansion method using irradiated PBMC feeders, soluble OKT3 and IL-2 at about 200 U/ml, and were collected roughly 10-12 days after stimulation. A single-patient case report examined whether EBV+ B cells infiltrating the tumor shape the T-cell receptor repertoire in triple-negative breast cancer.

Library prep was done by 5' RACE. The SMARTer Human TCR a/b Profiling Kit was used to construct TCR libraries from RNA, capturing the full V(D)J regions of both the alpha and beta chains. After amplification, the libraries were purified with AMPure XP beads and validated using the DNA 1000 Kit on an Agilent 2100 Bioanalyzer. The libraries were sequenced on an Illumina MiSeq using the 600-cycle v3 reagent kit, and 2 x 300 bp paired-end reads were generated. As for the original processing: Reads were processed using MiXCR and VDJTools, with non-productive clonotypes removed and clonotypes collapsed by CDR3 amino acid sequence before frequencies were recalculated. CDR3 sequences were matched against the McPAS-TCR database allowing a Levenshtein distance of 1, and UpSet plots were made in R with UpSetR. TCRdb reworked the public reads: Q25 trimming with fastp, MiXCR clone assembly, productive beta chains retained. When rows share a CDR3 protein, they turn into one entry using the most common DNA and genes. The authors' filters were not applied to this entry. This sample is represented by fewer than 2,000 distinct CDR3 sequences; 14% to 15% of them were singletons. About 30% of the sample belongs to the ten largest clones.

This clonotype was counted many times. No antigen is known for it. Nothing much larger sits one base from this clone, and base qualities are not available. V is clipped by 2 bases and J by 3 bases, and the sequence between their germline boundaries is 12 bases long. From the cysteine through the phenylalanine, the CDR3 covers 14 amino acids. The entry retains the CDR3 DNA only, 42 bases that are in frame from base 1. The germline V gene yields SGHTS for CDR1 and YDEGEE for CDR2. Findings and caveats that apply to the study as a whole: All data came from a single patient described as a first proof of concept, which limits generalization.

RNA was extracted from roughly 1e5 to 1e6 cultured T cells using RNeasy Micro or Mini kits with on-column DNase digestion included, and the extracted RNA was checked on an Agilent 2100 Bioanalyzer. Sequenced input: tumor-infiltrating lymphocytes expanded in culture. This clonotype was obtained from a woman between 35 and 50 years old with triple-negative breast cancer. The sequence links TRBV5-8 to TRBJ2-7, and the D gene may be TRBD1, 5 bases matching. The DNA sequence reads TGTGCCAGCAGCTTCAGGCAGGGATACTACGAGCAGTACTTC. The resulting protein is CASSFRQGYYEQYF.